This entry describes one T cell receptor beta chain. V lost 5 bases to trimming and J lost 5 bases; unmatched junction nucleotides: 5. Germline CDR1 and CDR2: MDHEN and SYDVKM. CDR3 length equals 14 residues. Time point indicated: peripheral blood 6 weeks after treatment start. The repertoire was sequenced with immunoSEQ multiplex PCR; TCRdb's copy has only in-frame clones and lacks some. The repertoire holds tens of thousands of clones, with roughly 88% as singletons. This sample was taken from a study of PD-L1 blockade in urothelial cancer. As for the study in general: The analyses of blood took place 3 weeks (second dose) and 6 weeks after treatment start. Typically, measured as a median, blood samples had about 140,000 T cells.

Specimen: PBMCs, collected around atezolizumab (anti-PD-L1) treatment. This TCR was recovered from a man aged 45-65 years with urothelial cancer. This chain connects TRBV28 to TRBJ1-5; TRBD1 aligns across 8 bases. CDR3 in DNA: TGTGCCAGCAGTGACAGGGGAAGTTATCAGCCCCAGCATTTT. It yields the protein CASSDRGSYQPQHF.